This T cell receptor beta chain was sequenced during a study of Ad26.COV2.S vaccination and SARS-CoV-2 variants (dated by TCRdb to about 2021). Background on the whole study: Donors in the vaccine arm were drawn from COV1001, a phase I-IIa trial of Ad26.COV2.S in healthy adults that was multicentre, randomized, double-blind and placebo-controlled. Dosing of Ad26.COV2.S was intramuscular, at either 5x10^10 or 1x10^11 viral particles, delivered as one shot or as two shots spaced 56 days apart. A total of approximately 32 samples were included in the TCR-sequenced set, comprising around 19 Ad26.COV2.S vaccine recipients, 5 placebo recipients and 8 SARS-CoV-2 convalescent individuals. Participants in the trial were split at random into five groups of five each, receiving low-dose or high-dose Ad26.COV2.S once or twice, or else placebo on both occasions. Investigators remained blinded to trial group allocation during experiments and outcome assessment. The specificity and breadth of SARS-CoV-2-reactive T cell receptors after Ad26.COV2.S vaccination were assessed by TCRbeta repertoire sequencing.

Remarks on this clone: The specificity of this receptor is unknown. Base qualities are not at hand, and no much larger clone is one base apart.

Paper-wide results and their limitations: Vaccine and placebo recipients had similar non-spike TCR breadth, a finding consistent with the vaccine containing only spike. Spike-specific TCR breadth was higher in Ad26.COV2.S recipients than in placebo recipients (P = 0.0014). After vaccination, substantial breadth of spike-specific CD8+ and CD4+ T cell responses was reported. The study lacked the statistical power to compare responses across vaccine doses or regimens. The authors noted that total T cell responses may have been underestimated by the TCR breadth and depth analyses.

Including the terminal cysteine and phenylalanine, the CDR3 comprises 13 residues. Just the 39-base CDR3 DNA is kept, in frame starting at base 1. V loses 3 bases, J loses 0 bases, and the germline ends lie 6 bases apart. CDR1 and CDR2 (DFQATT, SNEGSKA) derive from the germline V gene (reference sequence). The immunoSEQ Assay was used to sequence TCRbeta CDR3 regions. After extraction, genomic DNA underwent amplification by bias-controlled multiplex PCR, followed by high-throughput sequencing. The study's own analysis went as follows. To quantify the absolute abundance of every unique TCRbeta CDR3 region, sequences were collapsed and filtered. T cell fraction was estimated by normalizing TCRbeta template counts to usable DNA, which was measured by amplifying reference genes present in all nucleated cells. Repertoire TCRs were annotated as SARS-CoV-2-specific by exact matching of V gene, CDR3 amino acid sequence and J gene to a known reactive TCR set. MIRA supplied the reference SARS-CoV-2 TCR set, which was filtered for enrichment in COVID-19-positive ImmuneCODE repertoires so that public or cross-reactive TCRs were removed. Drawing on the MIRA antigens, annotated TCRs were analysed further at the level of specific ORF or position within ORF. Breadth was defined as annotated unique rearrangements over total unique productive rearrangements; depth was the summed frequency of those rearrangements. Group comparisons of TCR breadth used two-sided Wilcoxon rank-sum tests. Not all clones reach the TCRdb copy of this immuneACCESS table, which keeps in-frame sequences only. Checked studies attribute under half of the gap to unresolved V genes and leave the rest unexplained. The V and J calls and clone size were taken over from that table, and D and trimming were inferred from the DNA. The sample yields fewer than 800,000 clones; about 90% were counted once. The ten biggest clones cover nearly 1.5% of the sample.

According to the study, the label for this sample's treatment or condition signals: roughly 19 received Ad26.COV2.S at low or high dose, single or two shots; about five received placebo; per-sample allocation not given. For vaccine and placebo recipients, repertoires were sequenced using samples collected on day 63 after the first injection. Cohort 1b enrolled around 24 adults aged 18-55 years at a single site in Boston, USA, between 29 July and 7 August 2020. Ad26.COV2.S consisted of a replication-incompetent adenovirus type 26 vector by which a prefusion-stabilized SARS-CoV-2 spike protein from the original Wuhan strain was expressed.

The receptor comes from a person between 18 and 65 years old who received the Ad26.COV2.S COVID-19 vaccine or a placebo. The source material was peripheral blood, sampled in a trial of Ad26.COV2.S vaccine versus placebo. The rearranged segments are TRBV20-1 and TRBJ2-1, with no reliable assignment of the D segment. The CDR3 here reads CSASGSSYNEQFF. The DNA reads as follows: TGCAGTGCTAGTGGTAGCTCCTACAATGAGCAGTTCTTC.